This T cell receptor beta chain was obtained from a study of neurological immune-mediated disorders (dated by TCRdb to about 2019). Study-level background: The study compared peripheral blood TCR-beta repertoires of HTLV-I-associated myelopathy (HAM/TSP) patients, multiple sclerosis patients and healthy controls using UMI-based sequencing. The cohort included some 66 subjects: about 15 with HAM/TSP, approximately 35 with multiple sclerosis, and 20 or so healthy controls. The 106 TCR-beta libraries covered PBMC samples along with longitudinal samples, technical triplicates, and paired sorted CD4+ and CD8+ T-cell subsets.

cDNA was synthesized by template-switch 5'RACE using a primer carrying a 10-nucleotide random unique molecular identifier by which each TCR transcript was tagged. Over 200 million TCR-beta sequences, covering 15-18 subjects, were produced in each sequencing run. The RNeasy kit was used for extraction of total RNA. The KAPA Real-time Library Amplification kit was used to amplify TCR-beta VDJ regions with primers for the TCR constant region and the 5'RACE anchor. Sample indexes and Illumina adaptors were added in a first PCR, after which library yield was increased in a second PCR. The roughly 650 bp TCR product was size-selected on a 2% E-gel SizeSelection system after Ampure bead purification. Before pooling, libraries had their quality checked on a Bioanalyzer, their concentration measured with Qubit, and their quantity determined with the Kapa Library Quantification kit. An Illumina HiSeq 2500 was used to sequence the libraries paired-end at 2 x 150 bp. To increase sequence diversity, about 25-31% phiX was spiked into each library pool. The study's processing was this. Quality-filtered reads were processed with the UMI-based MiGEC pipeline, which removed over 75% of raw TCR sequences during error correction. VDJ genes were aligned to IMGT germline references, and clonotypes were defined by unique CDR3 amino acid sequence plus V-J genes. Clonal expansion, Shannon diversity and CDR3 relatedness were evaluated with VDJtools (CalcPairwiseDistances, ClusterSamples), while phylogenetic trees were built in CLCbio workbench. A clone was classed as expanded if it had 8 or more unique UMIs, a cutoff based on coefficient-of-variation modelling across technical triplicates. In-frame beta chains were kept once TCRdb had trimmed the public reads at Q25 with fastp and called clones with MiXCR. Here each entry gathers all rows of one CDR3 protein and keeps the most common genes and DNA. What appears here as the V and J calls and clone size reflects TCRdb's work, not the paper's. A total of around 15,000 distinct CDR3 sequences appear in this sample, about 15% of them only once. Roughly 13% of the sample is in the top ten clones.

What the work shows at the level of the full study, not this receptor alone: No identical CDR3 amino acid sequences were shared among expanded clones across subjects, suggesting private TCR-beta repertoires in all groups. TCR clonal expansion was highest in HAM/TSP patients and lowest in MS patients, with MS patients falling below even healthy controls.

CDR1 and CDR2 (SGHAT, FQNNGV) derive from the germline V gene. The V end loses 1 base and the J end loses 5 bases, and a stretch of 11 bases separates them. Measured from the cysteine to the phenylalanine, the CDR3 is 14 residues long. The DNA shown is the 42-base CDR3, in frame from base 1. There are many counts of this clonotype. No antigen is known for it. Base qualities are not recorded, but no much larger clone differs from it by a single base. Unsorted PBMC libraries were generated from 2 million PBMCs stored in RNAlater at -80 °C until RNA extraction. Peripheral blood was subjected to Ficoll-Hypaque density gradient centrifugation to isolate PBMCs, which were then cryopreserved in liquid nitrogen.

Material: PBMCs. The receptor was isolated from a man in his fifties or sixties with HTLV-1-associated myelopathy (HAM/TSP). The rearranged segments are TRBV11-2 and TRBJ1-1; possibly the D gene is TRBD1, per 5 matching bases. In nucleotides, the sequence is TGTGCCAGCAGCTTAGTCATGGGGGTGACTGAAGCTTTCTTT. It is translated as CASSLVMGVTEAFF.